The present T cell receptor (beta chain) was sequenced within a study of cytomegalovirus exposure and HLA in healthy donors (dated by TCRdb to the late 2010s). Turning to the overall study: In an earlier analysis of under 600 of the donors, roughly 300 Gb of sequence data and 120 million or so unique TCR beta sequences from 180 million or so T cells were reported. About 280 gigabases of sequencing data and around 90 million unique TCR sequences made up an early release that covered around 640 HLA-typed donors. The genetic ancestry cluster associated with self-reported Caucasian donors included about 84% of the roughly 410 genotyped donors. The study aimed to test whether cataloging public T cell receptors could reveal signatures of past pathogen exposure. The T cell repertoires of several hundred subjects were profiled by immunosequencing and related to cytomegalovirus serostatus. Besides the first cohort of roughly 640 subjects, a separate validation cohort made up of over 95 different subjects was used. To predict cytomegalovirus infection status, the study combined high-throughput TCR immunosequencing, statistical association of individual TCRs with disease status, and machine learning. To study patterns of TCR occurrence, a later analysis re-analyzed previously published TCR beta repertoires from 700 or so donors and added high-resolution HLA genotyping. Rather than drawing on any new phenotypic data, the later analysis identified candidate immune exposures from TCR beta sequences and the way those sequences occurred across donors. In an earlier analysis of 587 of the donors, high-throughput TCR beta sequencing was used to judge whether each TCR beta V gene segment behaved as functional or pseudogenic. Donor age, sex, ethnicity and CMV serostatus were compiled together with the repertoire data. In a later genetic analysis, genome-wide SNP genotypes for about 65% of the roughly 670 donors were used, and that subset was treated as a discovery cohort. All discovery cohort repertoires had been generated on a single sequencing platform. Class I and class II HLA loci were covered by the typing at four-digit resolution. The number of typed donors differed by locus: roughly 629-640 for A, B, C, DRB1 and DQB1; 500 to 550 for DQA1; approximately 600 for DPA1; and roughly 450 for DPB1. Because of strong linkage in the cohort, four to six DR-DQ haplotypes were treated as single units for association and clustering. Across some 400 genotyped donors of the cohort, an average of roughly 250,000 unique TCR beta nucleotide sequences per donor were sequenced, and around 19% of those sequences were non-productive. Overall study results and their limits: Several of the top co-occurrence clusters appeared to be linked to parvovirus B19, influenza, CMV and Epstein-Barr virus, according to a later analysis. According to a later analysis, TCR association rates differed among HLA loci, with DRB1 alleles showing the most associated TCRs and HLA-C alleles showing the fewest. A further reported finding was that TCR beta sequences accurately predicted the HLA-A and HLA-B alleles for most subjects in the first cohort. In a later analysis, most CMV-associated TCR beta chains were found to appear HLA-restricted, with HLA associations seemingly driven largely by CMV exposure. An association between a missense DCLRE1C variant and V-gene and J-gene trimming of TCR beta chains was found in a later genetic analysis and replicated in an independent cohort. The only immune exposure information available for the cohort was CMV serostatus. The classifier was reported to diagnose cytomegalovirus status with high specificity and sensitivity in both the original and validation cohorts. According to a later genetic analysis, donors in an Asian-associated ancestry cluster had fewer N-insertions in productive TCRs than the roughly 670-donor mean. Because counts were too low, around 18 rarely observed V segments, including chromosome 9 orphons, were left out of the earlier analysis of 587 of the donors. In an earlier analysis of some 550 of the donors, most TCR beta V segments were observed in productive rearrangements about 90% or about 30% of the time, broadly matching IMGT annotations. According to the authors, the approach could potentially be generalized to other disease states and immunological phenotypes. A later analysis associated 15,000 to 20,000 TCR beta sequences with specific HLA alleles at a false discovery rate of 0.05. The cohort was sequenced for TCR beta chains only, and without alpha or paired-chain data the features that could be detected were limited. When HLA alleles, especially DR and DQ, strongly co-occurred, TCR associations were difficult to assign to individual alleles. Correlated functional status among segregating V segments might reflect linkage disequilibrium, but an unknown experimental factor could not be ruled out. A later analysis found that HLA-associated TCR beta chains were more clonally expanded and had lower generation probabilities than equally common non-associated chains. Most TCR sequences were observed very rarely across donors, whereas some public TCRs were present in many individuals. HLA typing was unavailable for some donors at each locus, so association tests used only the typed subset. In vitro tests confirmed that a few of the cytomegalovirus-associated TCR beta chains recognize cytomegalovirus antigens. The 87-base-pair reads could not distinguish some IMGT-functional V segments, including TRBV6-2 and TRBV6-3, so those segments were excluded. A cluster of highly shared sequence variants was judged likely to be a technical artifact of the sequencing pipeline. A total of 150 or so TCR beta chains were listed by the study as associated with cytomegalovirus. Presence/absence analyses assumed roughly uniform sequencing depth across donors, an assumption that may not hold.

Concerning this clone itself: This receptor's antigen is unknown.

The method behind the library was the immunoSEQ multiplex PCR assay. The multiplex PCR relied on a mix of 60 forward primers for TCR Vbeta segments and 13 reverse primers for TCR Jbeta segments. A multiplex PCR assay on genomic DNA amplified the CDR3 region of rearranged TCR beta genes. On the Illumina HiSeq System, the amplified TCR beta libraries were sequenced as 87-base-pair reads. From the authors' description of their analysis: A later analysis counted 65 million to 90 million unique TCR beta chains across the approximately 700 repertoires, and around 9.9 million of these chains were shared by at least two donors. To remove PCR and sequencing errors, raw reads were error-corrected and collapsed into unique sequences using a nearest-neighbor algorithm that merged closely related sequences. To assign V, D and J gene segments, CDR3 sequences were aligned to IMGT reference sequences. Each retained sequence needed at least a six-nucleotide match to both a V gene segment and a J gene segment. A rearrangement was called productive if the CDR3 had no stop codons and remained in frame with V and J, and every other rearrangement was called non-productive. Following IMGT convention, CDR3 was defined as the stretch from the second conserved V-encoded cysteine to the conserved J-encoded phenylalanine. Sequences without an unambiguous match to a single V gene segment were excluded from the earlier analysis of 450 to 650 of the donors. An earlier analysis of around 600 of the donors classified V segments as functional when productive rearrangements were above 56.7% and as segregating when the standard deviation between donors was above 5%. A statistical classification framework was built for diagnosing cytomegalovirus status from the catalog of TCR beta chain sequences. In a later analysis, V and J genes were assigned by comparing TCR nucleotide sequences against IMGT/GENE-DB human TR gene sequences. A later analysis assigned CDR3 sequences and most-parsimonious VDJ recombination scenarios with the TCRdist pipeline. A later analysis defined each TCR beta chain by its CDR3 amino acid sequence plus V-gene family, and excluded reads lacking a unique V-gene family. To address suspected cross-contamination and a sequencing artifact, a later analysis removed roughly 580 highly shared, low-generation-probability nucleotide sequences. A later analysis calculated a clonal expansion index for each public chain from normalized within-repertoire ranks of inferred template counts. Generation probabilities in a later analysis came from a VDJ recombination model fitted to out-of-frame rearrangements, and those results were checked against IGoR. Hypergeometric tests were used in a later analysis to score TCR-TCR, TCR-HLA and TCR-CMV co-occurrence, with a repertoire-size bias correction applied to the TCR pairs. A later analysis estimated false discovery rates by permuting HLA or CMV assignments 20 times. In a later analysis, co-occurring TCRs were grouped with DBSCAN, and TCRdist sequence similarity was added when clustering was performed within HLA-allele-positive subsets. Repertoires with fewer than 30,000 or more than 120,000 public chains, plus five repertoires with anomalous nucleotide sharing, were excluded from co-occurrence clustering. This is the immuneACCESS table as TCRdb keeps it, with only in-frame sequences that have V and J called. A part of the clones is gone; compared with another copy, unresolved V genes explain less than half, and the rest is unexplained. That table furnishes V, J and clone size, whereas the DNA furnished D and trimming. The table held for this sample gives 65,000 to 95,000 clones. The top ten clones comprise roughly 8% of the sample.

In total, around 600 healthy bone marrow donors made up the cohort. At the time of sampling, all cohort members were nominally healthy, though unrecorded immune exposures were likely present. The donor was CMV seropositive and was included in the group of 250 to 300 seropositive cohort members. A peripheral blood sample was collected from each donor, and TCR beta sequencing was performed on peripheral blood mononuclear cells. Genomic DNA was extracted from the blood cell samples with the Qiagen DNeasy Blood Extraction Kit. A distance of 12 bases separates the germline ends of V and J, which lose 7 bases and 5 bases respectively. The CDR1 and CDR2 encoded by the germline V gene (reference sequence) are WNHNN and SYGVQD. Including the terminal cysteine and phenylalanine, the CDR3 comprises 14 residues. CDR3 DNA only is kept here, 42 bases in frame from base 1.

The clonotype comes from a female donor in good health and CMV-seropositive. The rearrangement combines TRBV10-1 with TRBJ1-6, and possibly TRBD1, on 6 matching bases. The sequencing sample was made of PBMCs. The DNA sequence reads TGCGCCAGCACCACCGGGACAAATAATTCACCCCTCCACTTT. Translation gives CASTTGTNNSPLHF.